The source of this T cell receptor (beta chain) is a study of OX40 agonist ivuxolimab in advanced cancers. Trimming stripped 0 bases from V and 7 bases from J, with 9 bases between. Germline V gene lookup returns CDR1 MNHNS and CDR2 SASEGT. The CDR3 spans 13 residues. The method was immunoSEQ multiplex PCR; TCRdb's version includes in-frame clones alone and lacks a portion of them. The data show about 40,000 clones, about 89% seen once. V gene TRBV6-1 combines with J gene TRBJ1-1, with a weak D call TRBD1 (5 bases). The sequence came from an adult with an advanced solid tumor such as melanoma, head and neck, liver or kidney cancer. The starting material was CD4+ or CD8+ T cells sorted from blood, obtained in a trial of the OX40 agonist ivuxolimab. CDR3: CASSEAGRGEAFF. The CDR3 DNA sequence: TGTGCCAGCAGTGAAGCGGGGCGAGGTGAAGCTTTCTTT.